This TCR beta chain emerged from a study of blood T cell repertoires in COVID-19. Study-level information: Acute-phase and convalescent COVID-19 samples originated in the United States, Italy and Spain. PBMCs, B-cell-depleted T cells, or T cells provided the cDNA or gDNA that made up the material.

In the study's own analysis: Using reference gene primer amplification, nucleated cell counts were estimated. Sequencing was performed with immunoSEQ multiplex PCR; in TCRdb, only in-frame clones are kept and a portion is missing. The V and J calls and clone size were taken over from that table, and D and trimming were inferred from the DNA. This repertoire shows about 230,000 clones, about 85% found once; its top ten account for about 12%. What was sequenced was peripheral blood. The clonotype originates from a woman between 18 and 30 years old who had recovered from COVID-19.

CDR3 DNA: TGTGCCAGTAGTATAGCCAGGGGGAACTATGGCTACACCTTC. Amino acids: CASSIARGNYGYTF. The chain links TRBV19 to TRBJ1-2, with TRBD1 matching over 7 bases. There are 14 residues in the CDR3. Germline-derived CDR1 and CDR2 are LNHDA and SQIVND (reference sequence). The junction had 1 base not matched to a gene; V was cut back by 1 base and J by 2 bases.